The rows below give T cell receptor beta chains drawn from one sample of a study of OX40 agonist ivuxolimab in advanced cancers. The table came from immunoSEQ multiplex PCR; TCRdb's copy has only in-frame clones and leaves some out. This table has more than 45,000 clones, 70% to 90% appearing once. Here the sequenced sample was CD4+ or CD8+ T cells sorted from blood, taken in a trial of the OX40 agonist ivuxolimab. These receptors were taken from an adult with an advanced solid tumor such as melanoma, head and neck, liver or kidney cancer. CDR3s include the opening cysteine and the closing phenylalanine or tryptophan. D genes are given only for firm matches. Rows may omit the clone size; those that give it use once, few, many or a size class.

j_call | d_call | v_call | clone_size | cdr3_aa | cdr3_nt
TRBJ2-1 | TRBD2 | TRBV2 | - | CASRRTSGSIMVEQFF | TGTGCCAGCAGAAGGACTAGCGGGAGTATTATGGTTGAGCAGTTCTTC
TRBJ2-7 | TRBD2 | TRBV7-9 | - | CASSLASGPYEQYF | TGTGCCAGCAGCTTGGCTAGCGGTCCCTACGAGCAGTACTTC
TRBJ2-7 | TRBD2 | TRBV5-4 | - | CASSSGLAGYEQYF | TGTGCCAGCAGCTCGGGACTAGCGGGCTACGAGCAGTACTTC
TRBJ2-7 | - | TRBV5-1 | - | CASSTTLAGMQYF | TGCGCCAGCAGCACCACGTTAGCTGGGATGCAGTACTTC
TRBJ1-4 | - | TRBV6-5 | - | CAAGATNEKLFF | TGTGCCGCTGGGGCGACTAATGAAAAACTGTTTTTT
TRBJ2-3 | - | TRBV30 | - | CAWSEGNTDTQYF | TGTGCCTGGAGTGAGGGTAACACAGATACGCAGTATTTT
TRBJ2-3 | - | TRBV7-9 | - | CASSRLGQVTDTQYF | TGTGCCAGCAGCCGTCTCGGCCAGGTCACAGATACGCAGTATTTT
TRBJ2-7 | TRBD2 | TRBV5-6 | few | CASSGLAGGTYEQYF | TGTGCCAGCAGTGGACTAGCGGGGGGTACCTACGAGCAGTACTTC
TRBJ1-2 | - | TRBV5-6 | - | CASSLSSDYTF | TGTGCCAGCAGCTTGAGCTCGGACTACACCTTC
TRBJ2-2 | - | TRBV14 | - | CASSQVGAGELFF | TGTGCCAGCAGCCAAGTGGGGGCCGGGGAGCTGTTTTTT
TRBJ2-1 | TRBD1 | TRBV29-1 | - | CSVTGTGYNEQFF | TGCAGCGTCACCGGGACAGGGTACAATGAGCAGTTCTTC
TRBJ2-2 | - | TRBV7-9 | - | CASSLGGWSGELFF | TGTGCCAGCAGCTTAGGAGGGTGGAGCGGGGAGCTGTTTTTT
TRBJ2-5 | TRBD1 | TRBV7-9 | - | CASSYWTGGQETQYF | TGTGCCAGCAGCTATTGGACAGGGGGCCAAGAGACCCAGTACTTC
TRBJ1-5 | - | TRBV19 | - | CASSPIGRGNQPQHF | TGTGCCAGTAGTCCTATCGGCAGGGGCAATCAGCCCCAGCATTTT
TRBJ2-5 | - | TRBV30 | - | CAWSVAETQYF | TGTGCCTGGAGTGTAGCTGAGACCCAGTACTTC
TRBJ2-1 | TRBD2 | TRBV19 | - | CASIGTSGSSYNEQFF | TGTGCCAGTATCGGGACTAGCGGGAGTAGCTACAATGAGCAGTTCTTC
TRBJ1-6 | - | TRBV27 | - | CASSSRGPSQNSPLHF | TGTGCCAGCAGTTCCCGGGGTCCGAGCCAGAATTCACCCCTCCACTTT